The 12 T cell receptor beta chains presented below share a single source sample, sequenced in a study of beta chain features in type 1 diabetes. Isolated RNA was reverse transcribed in full, so expressed TCRB transcripts were sequenced. Sequencing used immunoSEQ multiplex PCR; TCRdb keeps in-frame clones, though not all of them. The data hold 250,000 to 300,000 clones, with around 7.8% observed a single time. Material for sequencing was central memory CD4+ T cells from blood. Receptors were obtained from a woman aged 18 to 35 in good health.

This clone has only a few counts. The gene calls are TRBV19 and TRBJ1-4; perhaps TRBD1 as D (5 bases). The ends were cut back, 3 bases at V and 3 bases at J, with 11 bases in the middle. Germline CDR1 reads LNHDA; CDR2 reads SQIVND (reference sequence). This CDR3 region has 15 residues. Written as DNA, the CDR3 is TGTGCCAGTAGTATGGGGGGGATTCCTAATGAAAAACTGTTTTTT. Translating it yields CASSMGGIPNEKLFF.

This rearrangement joins TRBV5-1 to TRBJ2-2, with D hard to call. CDR1 is SGHRS, CDR2 YFSETQ, per germline. Between the trimmed V and J ends, which lost 0 bases and 7 bases, there was a span of 7 bases. The CDR3 covers 13 residues. In DNA form, the CDR3 reads TGCGCCAGCAGCTTGGCTCGAAGCGGGGAGCTGTTTTTT. Translation: CASSLARSGELFF.

The V and J genes are TRBV25-1 and TRBJ1-1; D uncertain. This CDR3 has 13 residues. The germline V gene has CDR1 MGHDK and CDR2 SYGVNS. The germline V and J ends were trimmed by 2 bases and 3 bases, with 7 bases remaining between them. The CDR3 nucleotides are TGTGCCAGCAGTGAAGGCTTTTACACTGAAGCTTTCTTT. Translating it yields CASSEGFYTEAFF.

In its sample, this clone was seen a few times. Here the CDR3 reads CASSPTWGSQSSYEQYF. The DNA for the CDR3 is TGTGCCAGCTCACCCACCTGGGGCAGCCAATCCTCCTACGAGCAGTACTTC. The chain joins TRBV18 to TRBJ2-7; tentatively, D is TRBD1 (5 bases). Trimming pared 3 bases from V and 0 bases from J, leaving 18 bases between. The CDR3 runs to 17 residues. The germline CDR1 and CDR2 sequences are KGHSH and LQKENI.

This clone showed up just a few times. In nucleotides, the CDR3 is TGTGCCAGCAGCGTAGAGAGGGCTCACTCGGATACGCAGTATTTT. Its translation: CASSVERAHSDTQYF. The chain carries TRBV9 and TRBJ2-3, with a possible D match to TRBD2 (5 bases). CDR3 length equals 15 residues. Germline CDR1 and CDR2: SGDLS and YYNGEE. V shed 0 bases and J shed 6 bases, with 14 bases lying between them.

This clone was observed a few times. The chain is built from TRBV27 and TRBJ1-4; TRBD1 agrees at 10 bases. CDR3 size: 16 residues. With 6 bases clipped from V and 7 bases from J, the junction kept 11 bases outside the gene matches. CDR1 is MNHEY and CDR2 is SMNVEV in the germline V gene (reference sequence). The CDR3, as DNA: TGTGCCAGCAGCAGATCCCCGGGACAGGGGATTGAAAAACTGTTTTTT. Its protein is CASSRSPGQGIEKLFF. Together with reference TRBV27 and TRBJ1-4, the CDR3 gives the full variable domain: EAQVTQNPRYLITVTGKKLTVTCSQNMNHEYMSWYRQDPGLGLRQIYYSMNVEVTDKGDVPEGYKVSRKEKRNFPLILESPSPNQTSLYFCASSRSPGQGIEKLFFGSGTQLSVL.

The rearrangement links TRBV7-9 to TRBJ1-2; tentatively, D is TRBD1 (5 bases). The CDR3 is 14 residues long. Trimming left V 2 bases short and J 2 bases short, with 9 bases between. Germline CDR1 SEHNR, CDR2 FQNEAQ (reference sequence). CDR3 nucleotides: TGTGCCAGCAGCTTAATGGGGGTGAACTATGGCTACACCTTC. Residues: CASSLMGVNYGYTF.

This clone has only a few counts. In nucleotides, the CDR3 is TGTGCCAGCAGCAAATCTGGCAGCTTAAGCTCCTACAATGAGCAGTTCTTC. This sequence encodes CASSKSGSLSSYNEQFF. V gene TRBV7-2 combines with J gene TRBJ2-1; no clear D. The CDR3 is 17 amino acids. From germline, CDR1 is SGHTA and CDR2 FQGNSA. V was cut by 5 bases and J by 0 bases, with 17 bases left in between.

The chain employs TRBV18 and TRBJ2-1; D not resolved. Germline V lookup: CDR1 KGHSH, CDR2 LQKENI. The CDR3 is 15 amino acids. Trimming took 3 bases from V and 3 from J, leaving 12 bases between them. As DNA, the CDR3 is TGTGCCAGCTCACCGACCGCACGGAACTACAATGAGCAGTTCTTC. Encoded protein: CASSPTARNYNEQFF.

The gene calls are TRBV4-1 and TRBJ2-6; the D is unclear. Trimming took 3 bases from V and 3 from J, leaving 12 bases between them. The CDR3 length is 16 residues. Germline values: CDR1 MGHRA, CDR2 YSYEKL. The CDR3 nucleotides are TGCGCCAGCAGCCATGGTCGACTCCTTGGGGCCAACGTCCTGACTTTC. Protein sequence: CASSHGRLLGANVLTF.

In this sample, this clone turned up a few times. This chain joins TRBV5-1 and TRBJ2-7; TRBD1 is a possible D gene (5 bases). Germline-derived CDR1 and CDR2 are SGHRS and YFSETQ. The CDR3 contains 15 residues. V lost 4 bases, J lost 0 bases, and 14 bases lay in between. The CDR3 sequence is CASSPGHDDSYEQYV. DNA of the CDR3: TGCGCCAGCAGCCCTGGACACGACGACTCCTACGAGCAGTACGTC.

V is TRBV2 and J is TRBJ2-3; TRBD2 matches at 8 bases. The CDR3 totals 14 residues. V gave up 5 bases and J gave up 3 bases; unmatched junction bases: 4. The germline CDR1 and CDR2 sequences are SNHLY and FYNNEI. The CDR3 loop reads CASSRLARTDTQYF. CDR3 DNA sequence: TGTGCCAGCAGTCGACTAGCGAGAACAGATACGCAGTATTTT.